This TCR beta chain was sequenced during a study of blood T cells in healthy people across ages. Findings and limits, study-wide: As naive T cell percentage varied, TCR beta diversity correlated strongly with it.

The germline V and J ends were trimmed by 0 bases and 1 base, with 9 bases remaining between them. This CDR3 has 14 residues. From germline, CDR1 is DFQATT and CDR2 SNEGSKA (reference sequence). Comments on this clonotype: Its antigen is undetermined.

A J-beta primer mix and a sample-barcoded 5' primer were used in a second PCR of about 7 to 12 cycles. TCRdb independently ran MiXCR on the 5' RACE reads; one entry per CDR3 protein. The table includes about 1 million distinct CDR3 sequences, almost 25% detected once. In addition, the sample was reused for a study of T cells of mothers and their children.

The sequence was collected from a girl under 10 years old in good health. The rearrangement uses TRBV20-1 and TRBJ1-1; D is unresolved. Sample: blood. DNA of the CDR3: TGCAGTGCTAGAGATATTGACCAGAACACTGAAGCTTTCTTT. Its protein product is CSARDIDQNTEAFF.